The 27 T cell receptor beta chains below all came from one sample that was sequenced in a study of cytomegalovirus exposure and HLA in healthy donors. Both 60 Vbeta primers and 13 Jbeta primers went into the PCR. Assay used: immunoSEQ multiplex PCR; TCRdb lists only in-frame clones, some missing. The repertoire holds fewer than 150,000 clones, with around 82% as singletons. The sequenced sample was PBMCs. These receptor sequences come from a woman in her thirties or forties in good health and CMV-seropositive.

In DNA, the CDR3 is TGTGCCAGCAGCATCGGGTGGGACTATGGCTACACCTTC. Translated, it gives CASSIGWDYGYTF. V usage is TRBV5-8 and J usage is TRBJ1-2; the D is unclear. Germline CDR1 and CDR2: SGHTS and YDEGEE. V gave up 4 bases and J gave up 3 bases, with 10 bases separating them. The CDR3 covers 13 residues. Based on the CDR3 plus reference TRBV5-8 and TRBJ1-2, the full variable domain is EAGVTQSPTHLIKTRGQQATLRCSPISGHTSVYWYQQALGLGLQFLLWYDEGEERNRGNFPPRFSGRQFPNYSSELNVNALELEDSALYLCASSIGWDYGYTFGSGTRLTVV.

CDR3: CASSLSQGYGYTF. CDR3 coding DNA: TGTGCCAGCAGTCTATCGCAGGGCTATGGCTACACCTTC. V gene TRBV28 combines with J gene TRBJ1-2; a possible D gene is TRBD1 (5 bases). V lost 5 bases to trimming and J lost 4 bases, with 11 bases between them. The CDR3 is 13 amino acids. CDR1 and CDR2 from the germline V gene are MDHEN and SYDVKM.

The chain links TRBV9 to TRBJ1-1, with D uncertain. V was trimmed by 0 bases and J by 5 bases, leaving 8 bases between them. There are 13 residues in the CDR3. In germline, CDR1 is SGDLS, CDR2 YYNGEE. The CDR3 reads CASSVVTGTEAFF. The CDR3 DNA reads TGTGCCAGCAGCGTAGTTACCGGGACTGAAGCTTTCTTT.

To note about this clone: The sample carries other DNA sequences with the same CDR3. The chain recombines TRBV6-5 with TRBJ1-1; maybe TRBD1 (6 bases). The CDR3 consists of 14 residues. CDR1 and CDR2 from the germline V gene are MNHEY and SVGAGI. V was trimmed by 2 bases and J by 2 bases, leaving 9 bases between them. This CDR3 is CASSYGQTNTEAFF. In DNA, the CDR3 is TGTGCCAGCAGTTACGGACAGACCAACACTGAAGCTTTCTTT.

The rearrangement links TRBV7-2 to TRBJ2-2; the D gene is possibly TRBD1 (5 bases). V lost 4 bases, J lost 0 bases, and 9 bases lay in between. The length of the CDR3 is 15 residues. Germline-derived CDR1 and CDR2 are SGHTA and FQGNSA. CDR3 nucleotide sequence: TGTGCCAGCAGCTGGGGCACCTCGAACACCGGGGAGCTGTTTTTT. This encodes CASSWGTSNTGELFF.

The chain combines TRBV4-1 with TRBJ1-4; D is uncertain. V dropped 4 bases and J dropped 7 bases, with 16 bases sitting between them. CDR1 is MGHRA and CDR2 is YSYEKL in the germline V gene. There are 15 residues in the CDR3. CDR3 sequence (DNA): TGCGCCAGCAGCCCAGGTTTGGTTTCCCCTGAAAAACTGTTTTTT. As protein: CASSPGLVSPEKLFF.

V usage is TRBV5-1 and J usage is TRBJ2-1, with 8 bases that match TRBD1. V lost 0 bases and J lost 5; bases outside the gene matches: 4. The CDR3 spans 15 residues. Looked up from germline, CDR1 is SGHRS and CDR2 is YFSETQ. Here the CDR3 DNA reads TGCGCCAGCAGCTTGGGGACAGGGACAAACAATGAGCAGTTCTTC. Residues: CASSLGTGTNNEQFF.

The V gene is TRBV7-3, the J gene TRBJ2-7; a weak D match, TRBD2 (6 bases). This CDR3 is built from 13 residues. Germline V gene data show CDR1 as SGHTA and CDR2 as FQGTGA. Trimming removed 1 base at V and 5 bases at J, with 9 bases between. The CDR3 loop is CASSLSSGDEQYF. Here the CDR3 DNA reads TGTGCCAGCAGCTTAAGTTCGGGGGACGAGCAGTACTTC.

The CDR3 nucleotides read TGTGCCAGTAGTAAGGACAGGGGGAACACTGAAGCTTTCTTT. Translation gives CASSKDRGNTEAFF. The V gene is TRBV19, the J gene TRBJ1-1; 9 nucleotides agree with TRBD1. Germline CDR1 reads LNHDA; CDR2 reads SQIVND (reference sequence). CDR3 length: 14 residues. J gave up 1 base and V 4 bases, and 1 base lay outside the gene matches. Drawing the rest from reference TRBV19 and TRBJ1-1, the complete variable domain is DGGITQSPKYLFRKEGQNVTLSCEQNLNHDAMYWYRQDPGQGLRLIYYSQIVNDFQKGDIAEGYSVSREKKESFPLTVTSAQKNPTAFYLCASSKDRGNTEAFFGQGTRLTVV.

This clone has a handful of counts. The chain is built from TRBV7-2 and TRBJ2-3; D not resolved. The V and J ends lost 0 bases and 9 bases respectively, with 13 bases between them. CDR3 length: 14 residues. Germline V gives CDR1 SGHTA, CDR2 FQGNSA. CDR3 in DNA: TGTGCCAGCAGCTTAGCAGGTACCCTAGTCACGCAGTATTTT. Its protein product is CASSLAGTLVTQYF.

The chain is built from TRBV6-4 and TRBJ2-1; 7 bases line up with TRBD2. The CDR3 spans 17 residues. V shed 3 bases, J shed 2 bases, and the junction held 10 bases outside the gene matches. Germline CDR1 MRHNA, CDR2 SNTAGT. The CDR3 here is CASSEGGTTNTYNEQFF. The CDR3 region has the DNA TGTGCCAGCAGTGAGGGCGGGACTACCAATACCTACAATGAGCAGTTCTTC.

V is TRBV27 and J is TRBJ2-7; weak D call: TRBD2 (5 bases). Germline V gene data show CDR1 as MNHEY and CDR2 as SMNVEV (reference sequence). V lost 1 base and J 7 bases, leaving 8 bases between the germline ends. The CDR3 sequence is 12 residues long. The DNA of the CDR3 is TGTGCCAGCAGTTTATTGGGCGGGGAGCAGTACTTC. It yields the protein CASSLLGGEQYF.

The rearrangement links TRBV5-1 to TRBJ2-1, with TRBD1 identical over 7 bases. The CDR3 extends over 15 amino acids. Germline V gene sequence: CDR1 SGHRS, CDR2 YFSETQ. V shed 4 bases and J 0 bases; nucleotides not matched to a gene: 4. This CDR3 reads CASSVGTASYNEQFF. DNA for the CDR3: TGCGCCAGCAGCGTGGGGACAGCCTCCTACAATGAGCAGTTCTTC.

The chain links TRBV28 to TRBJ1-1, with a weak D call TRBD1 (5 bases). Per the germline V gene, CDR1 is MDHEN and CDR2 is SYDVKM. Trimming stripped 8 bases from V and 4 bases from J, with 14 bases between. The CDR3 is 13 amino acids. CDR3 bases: TGTGCCAGCGGATTGGGGGGTGTCACTGAAGCTTTCTTT. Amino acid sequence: CASGLGGVTEAFF. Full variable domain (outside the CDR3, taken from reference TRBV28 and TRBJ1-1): DVKVTQSSRYLVKRTGEKVFLECVQDMDHENMFWYRQDPGLGLRLIYFSYDVKMKEKGDIPEGYSVSREKKERFSLILESASTNQTSMYLCASGLGGVTEAFFGQGTRLTVV.

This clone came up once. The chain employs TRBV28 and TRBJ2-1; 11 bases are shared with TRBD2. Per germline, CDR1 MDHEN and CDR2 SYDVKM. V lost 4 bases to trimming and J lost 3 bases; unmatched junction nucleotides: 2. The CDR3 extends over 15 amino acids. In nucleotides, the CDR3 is TGTGCCAGCAGTTCGACTAGCGGGATCTACAATGAGCAGTTCTTC. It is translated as CASSSTSGIYNEQFF.

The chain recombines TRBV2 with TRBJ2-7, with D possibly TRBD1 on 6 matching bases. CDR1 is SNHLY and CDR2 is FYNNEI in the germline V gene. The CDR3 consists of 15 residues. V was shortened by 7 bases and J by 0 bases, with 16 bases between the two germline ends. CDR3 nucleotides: TGTGCCAGCAACCGAAGAGACAGGATCTCCTACGAGCAGTACTTC. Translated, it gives CASNRRDRISYEQYF.

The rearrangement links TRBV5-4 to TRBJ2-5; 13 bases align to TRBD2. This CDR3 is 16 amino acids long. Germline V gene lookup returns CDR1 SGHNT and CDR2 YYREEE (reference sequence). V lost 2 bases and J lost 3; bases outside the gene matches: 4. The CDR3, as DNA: TGTGCCAGCAGCTTATACGGGACTAGCGGGAAAGAGACCCAGTACTTC. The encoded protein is CASSLYGTSGKETQYF. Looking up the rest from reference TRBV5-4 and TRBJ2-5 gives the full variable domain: ETGVTQSPTHLIKTRGQQVTLRCSSQSGHNTVSWYQQALGQGPQFIFQYYREEENGRGNFPPRFSGLQFPNYSSELNVNALELDDSALYLCASSLYGTSGKETQYFGPGTRLLVL.

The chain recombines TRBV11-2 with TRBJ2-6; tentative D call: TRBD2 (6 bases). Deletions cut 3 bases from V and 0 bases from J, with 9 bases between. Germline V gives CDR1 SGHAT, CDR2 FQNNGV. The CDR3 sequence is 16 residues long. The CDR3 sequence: CASSFLGGSGANVLTF. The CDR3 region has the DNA TGTGCCAGCAGCTTTCTCGGGGGCTCTGGGGCCAACGTCCTGACTTTC.

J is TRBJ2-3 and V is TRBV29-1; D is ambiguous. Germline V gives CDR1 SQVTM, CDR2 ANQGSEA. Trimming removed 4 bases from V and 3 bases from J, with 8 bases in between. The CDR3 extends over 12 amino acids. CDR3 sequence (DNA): TGCAGCGTTGTAGATCTTACAGATACGCAGTATTTT. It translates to CSVVDLTDTQYF.

The CDR3 loop reads CASSVAGGLRGAEAFF. The CDR3 nucleotides are TGTGCCAGCAGCGTAGCTGGGGGACTCCGGGGCGCTGAAGCTTTCTTT. This rearrangement joins TRBV9 to TRBJ1-1, with TRBD1 as a possible D gene (5 bases). The CDR3 is made up of 16 amino acids. Germline CDR1 SGDLS, CDR2 YYNGEE. The germline V and J ends were trimmed by 0 bases and 6 bases, with 18 bases remaining between them.

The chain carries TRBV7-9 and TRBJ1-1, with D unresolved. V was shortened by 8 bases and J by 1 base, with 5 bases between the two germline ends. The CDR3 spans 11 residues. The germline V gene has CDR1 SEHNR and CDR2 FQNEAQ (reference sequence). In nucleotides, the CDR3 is TGTGCCAGCTACAAGAACACTGAAGCTTTCTTT. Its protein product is CASYKNTEAFF. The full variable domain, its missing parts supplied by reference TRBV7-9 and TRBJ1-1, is DTGVSQNPRHKITKRGQNVTFRCDPISEHNRLYWYRQTLGQGPEFLTYFQNEAQLEKSRLLSDRFSAERPKGSFSTLEIQRTEQGDSAMYLCASYKNTEAFFGQGTRLTVV.

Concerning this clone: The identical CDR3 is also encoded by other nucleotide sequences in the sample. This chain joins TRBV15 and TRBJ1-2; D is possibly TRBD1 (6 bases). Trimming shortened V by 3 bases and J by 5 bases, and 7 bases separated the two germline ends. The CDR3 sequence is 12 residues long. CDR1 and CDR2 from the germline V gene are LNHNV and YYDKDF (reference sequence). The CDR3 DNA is TGTGCCACCAGCAGGGACAGTTATGGCTACACCTTC. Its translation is CATSRDSYGYTF.

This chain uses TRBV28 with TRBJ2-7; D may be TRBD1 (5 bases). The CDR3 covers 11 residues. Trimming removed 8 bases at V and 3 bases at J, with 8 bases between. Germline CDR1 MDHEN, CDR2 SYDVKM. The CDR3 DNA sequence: TGTGCCAGCTCCGGACACTACGAGCAGTACTTC. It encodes CASSGHYEQYF.

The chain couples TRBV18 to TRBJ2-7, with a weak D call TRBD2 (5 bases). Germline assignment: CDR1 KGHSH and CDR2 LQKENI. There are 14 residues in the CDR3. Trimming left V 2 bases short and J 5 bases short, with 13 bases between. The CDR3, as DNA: TGTGCCAGCTCACCAGCGGGTCCTAGGGACGAGCAGTACTTC. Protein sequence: CASSPAGPRDEQYF.

In nucleotides, the CDR3 is TGTGCCAGCAGTTTACTCGCGGCCCGGAGAAACATTCAGTACTTC. The encoded protein is CASSLLAARRNIQYF. The V gene is TRBV27, the J gene TRBJ2-4; D call uncertain. V lost 2 bases and J lost 6, with 14 bases in between. Looked up from germline, CDR1 is MNHEY and CDR2 is SMNVEV (reference sequence). This CDR3 region has 15 residues.

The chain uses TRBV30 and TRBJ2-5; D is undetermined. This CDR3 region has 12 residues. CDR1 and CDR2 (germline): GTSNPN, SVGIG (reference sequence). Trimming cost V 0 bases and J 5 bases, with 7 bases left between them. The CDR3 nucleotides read TGTGCCTGGAGTGTAACTGAGGAGACCCAGTACTTC. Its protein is CAWSVTEETQYF.

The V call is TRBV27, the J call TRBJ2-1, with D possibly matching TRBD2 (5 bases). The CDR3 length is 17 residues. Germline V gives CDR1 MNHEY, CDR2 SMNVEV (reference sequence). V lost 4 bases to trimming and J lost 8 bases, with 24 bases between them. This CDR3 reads CASSSPQVSEAWDEQFF. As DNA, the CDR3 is TGTGCCAGCAGTTCCCCCCAGGTTAGCGAGGCGTGGGATGAGCAGTTCTTC.